This passage covers 14 T cell receptor beta chains from one sample sequenced in a study of blood T cell repertoires in COVID-19. Repertoires were generated with immunoSEQ multiplex PCR, while TCRdb's copy carries only in-frame clones and drops some. The sample includes about 330,000 clones, about 87% of them seen just once. Sequenced input: peripheral blood. These receptors were collected from a man younger than 40 with COVID-19, enrolled during active disease.

This sequence joins TRBV28 and TRBJ2-3; TRBD1 might be the D (8 bases). The CDR3 spans 17 residues. Looked up from germline, CDR1 is MDHEN and CDR2 is SYDVKM. V lost 3 bases, J lost 4 bases, and 20 bases lay in between. This CDR3 reads CASSLGGAGGIADTQYF. CDR3 coding DNA: TGTGCCAGCAGTTTGGGGGGGGCAGGGGGCATCGCAGATACGCAGTATTTT.

The rearrangement links TRBV4-3 to TRBJ2-7; no reliable D call. Trimming removed 4 bases at V and 1 base at J, with 8 bases between. Germline CDR1 reads LGHNA; CDR2 reads YSLEER. This CDR3 comprises 13 residues. CDR3 DNA: TGCGCCAGCAGCCGCGGCCCGTCCTACGAGCAGTACTTC. It yields the protein CASSRGPSYEQYF.

The gene calls are TRBV7-2 and TRBJ2-7; maybe TRBD2 (5 bases). The V end was cut by 5 bases, the J end by 1 base, with 9 bases between. Germline CDR1 is SGHTA and CDR2 is FQGNSA. This CDR3 is built from 13 residues. The CDR3 loop is CASSPGGSYEQYF. The CDR3 region has the DNA TGTGCCAGCAGCCCCGGAGGTTCCTACGAGCAGTACTTC. Supplemented by reference TRBV7-2 and TRBJ2-7, the full variable domain reads GAGVSQSPSNKVTEKGKDVELRCDPISGHTALYWYRQSLGQGLEFLIYFQGNSAPDKSGLPSDRFSAERTGGSVSTLTIQRTQQEDSAVYLCASSPGGSYEQYFGPGTRLTVT.

This chain links TRBV4-3 with TRBJ1-1; D gene ambiguous. The CDR3 has 12 amino acids. From germline, CDR1 is LGHNA and CDR2 YSLEER. Trimming took off 3 bases at V and 2 bases at J, with 4 bases between the two ends. As DNA, the CDR3 is TGCGCCAGCAGCCACAGAAACACTGAAGCTTTCTTT. Amino acids: CASSHRNTEAFF.

The chain couples TRBV20-1 to TRBJ1-1; possibly TRBD1 for D (5 bases). CDR3 length: 14 amino acids. The V end lost 3 bases, the J end lost 0 bases, and 11 bases lay between the germline ends. Germline lookup yields CDR1 DFQATT and CDR2 SNEGSKA (reference sequence). CDR3 residues: CSASPGAMNTEAFF. CDR3 DNA sequence: TGCAGTGCTAGTCCTGGGGCCATGAACACTGAAGCTTTCTTT.

This rearrangement joins TRBV11-2 to TRBJ2-2, with D hard to call. CDR3 length equals 15 residues. Germline V gene sequence: CDR1 SGHAT, CDR2 FQNNGV. The V and J ends lost 1 base and 4 bases respectively, with 10 bases between them. CDR3 region: CASSLGATITGELFF. As DNA, the CDR3 is TGTGCCAGCAGCTTAGGAGCGACGATCACCGGGGAGCTGTTTTTT. Combining the CDR3 with reference TRBV11-2 and TRBJ2-2 gives the whole variable domain EAGVAQSPRYKIIEKRQSVAFWCNPISGHATLYWYQQILGQGPKLLIQFQNNGVVDDSQLPKDRFSAERLKGVDSTLKIQPAKLEDSAVYLCASSLGATITGELFFGEGSRLTVL.

V and J are TRBV20-1 and TRBJ2-3; D unclear. V lost 3 bases and J lost 2, with 12 bases in between. This CDR3 comprises 14 residues. Germline V gene data show CDR1 as DFQATT and CDR2 as SNEGSKA (reference sequence). This chain's CDR3 is CSASLVGATDTQYF. The CDR3 DNA follows: TGCAGTGCTAGTTTAGTTGGTGCCACAGATACGCAGTATTTT.

This clone was found a few times. The chain links TRBV18 to TRBJ2-5; D may be TRBD2 (6 bases). Trimming left V 3 bases short and J 1 base short, with 12 bases between. This CDR3 is built from 15 residues. Looked up from germline, CDR1 is KGHSH and CDR2 is LQKENI. DNA of the CDR3: TGTGCCAGCTCACCTGATGCCGGGGGCCAAGAGACCCAGTACTTC. Its translation: CASSPDAGGQETQYF.

The chain links TRBV15 to TRBJ1-5, with D maybe TRBD1 (5 bases). The CDR3 covers 15 residues. Germline CDR1 is LNHNV and CDR2 is YYDKDF (reference sequence). V shed 2 bases and J shed 0 bases, with 8 bases lying between them. DNA of the CDR3: TGTGCCACCAGCAGAAGGACATCTAGCAATCAGCCCCAGCATTTT. Amino acid sequence: CATSRRTSSNQPQHF.

V is TRBV11-2 and J is TRBJ2-7; D is perhaps TRBD2 (6 bases). Germline CDR1 reads SGHAT; CDR2 reads FQNNGV. This CDR3 comprises 12 residues. Trimming shortened V by 0 bases and J by 11 bases, and 11 bases separated the two germline ends. CDR3 nucleotides: TGTGCCAGCAGCTTAGAGACTAGATGGAAGTACTTC. Its protein is CASSLETRWKYF.

V is TRBV24-1 and J is TRBJ1-4; D possibly corresponds to TRBD1 (6 bases). Trimming took 7 bases from V and 0 from J, leaving 8 bases between them. Germline lookup yields CDR1 KGHDR and CDR2 SFDVKD. This CDR3 is built from 14 residues. CDR3 DNA: TGTGCCACCAGATCAGGGGCAACTAATGAAAAACTGTTTTTT. This codes for CATRSGATNEKLFF.

V usage is TRBV3-1 (or the pseudogene TRBV3-2) and J usage is TRBJ2-3; TRBD1 matches 8 bases. This CDR3 is built from 15 residues. The germline V gene has CDR1 LGHDT and CDR2 YNNKEL (reference sequence). The trim removed 4 bases at V and 6 bases at J, leaving 9 bases unmatched. The DNA for the CDR3 is TGTGCCAGCAGCCCCCGACAGGGGAGCGTGGATACGCAGTATTTT. This encodes CASSPRQGSVDTQYF.

The chain uses TRBV10-3 and TRBJ2-7, with D maybe TRBD2 (7 bases). The CDR3 is 15 residues long. Looked up from germline, CDR1 is ENHRY and CDR2 is SYGVKD. V shed 6 bases and J shed 0 bases, with 15 bases lying between them. The CDR3 nucleotides are TGTGCCATCAGGGGGGAGGGGGGTGGCTCCTACGAGCAGTACTTC. This encodes CAIRGEGGGSYEQYF.

This sequence joins TRBV5-6 and TRBJ1-1; weak D call: TRBD1 (5 bases). Germline CDR1 reads SGHDT; CDR2 reads YYEEEE. The CDR3 loop spans 18 amino acids. V lost 1 base to trimming and J lost 3 bases, with 22 bases between them. CDR3 protein: CASSLTLQNLGAYTEAFF. DNA of the CDR3: TGTGCCAGCAGCTTGACACTCCAGAACTTAGGGGCGTACACTGAAGCTTTCTTT.